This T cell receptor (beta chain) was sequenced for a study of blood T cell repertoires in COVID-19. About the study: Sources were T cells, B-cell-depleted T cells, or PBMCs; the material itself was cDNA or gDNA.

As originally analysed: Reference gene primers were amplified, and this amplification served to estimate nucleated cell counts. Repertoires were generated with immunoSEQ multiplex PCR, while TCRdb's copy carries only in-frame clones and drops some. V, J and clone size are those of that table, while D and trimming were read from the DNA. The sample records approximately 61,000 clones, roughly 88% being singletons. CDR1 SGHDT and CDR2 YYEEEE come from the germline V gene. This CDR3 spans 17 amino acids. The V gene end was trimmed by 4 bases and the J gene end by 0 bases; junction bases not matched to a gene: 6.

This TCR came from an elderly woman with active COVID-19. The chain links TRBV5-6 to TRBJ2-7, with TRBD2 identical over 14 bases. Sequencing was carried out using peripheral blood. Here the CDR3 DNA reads TGTGCCAGCAGCGGCGGACTAGCGGGGGGACACTCCTACGAGCAGTACTTC. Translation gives CASSGGLAGGHSYEQYF. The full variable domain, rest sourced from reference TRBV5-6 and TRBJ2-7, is DAGVTQSPTHLIKTRGQQVTLRCSPKSGHDTVSWYQQALGQGPQFIFQYYEEEERQRGNFPDRFSGHQFPNYSSELNVNALLLGDSALYLCASSGGLAGGHSYEQYFGPGTRLTVT.